The rows below give T cell receptor beta chains drawn from one sample of a study of Ad26.COV2.S vaccination and SARS-CoV-2 variants. The assay was immunoSEQ multiplex PCR, and TCRdb's table has in-frame clones only and misses some. The sample yields about 400,000 clones, approximately 83% seen once. The sample in question was peripheral blood, obtained in a trial of Ad26.COV2.S vaccine versus placebo. These receptors were obtained from a person aged 18-65 years who received the Ad26.COV2.S COVID-19 vaccine or a placebo. CDR3s include the opening cysteine and the closing phenylalanine or tryptophan. A D gene is named only where the DNA matches it firmly. Clone size, where shown, is once, few, many, or a class for clones that have expanded.

J,D,size,V,CDR3,DNA
TRBJ1-2,NA,NA,TRBV5-1,CASSLEPNNGYTF,TGCGCCAGCAGCTTGGAGCCAAACAATGGCTACACCTTC
TRBJ1-1,NA,NA,TRBV2,CATTQAMNTEAFF,TGTGCCACAACTCAGGCGATGAACACTGAAGCTTTCTTT
TRBJ2-7,NA,NA,TRBV21-1,CASGKDYPGQGSLGSYEQYF,TGTGCCAGCGGCAAGGATTACCCGGGACAGGGGAGCCTTGGATCCTACGAGCAGTACTTC
TRBJ1-2,NA,NA,TRBV15,CATSNHNPNYGYTF,TGTGCCACCAGTAACCACAATCCTAACTATGGCTACACCTTC
TRBJ2-5,NA,NA,TRBV5-4,CASMDYAEETQYF,TGTGCCAGCATGGACTACGCCGAAGAGACCCAGTACTTC
TRBJ2-7,NA,NA,TRBV5-4,CASSWGAGAPGDEQYF,TGTGCCAGCAGCTGGGGGGCGGGTGCCCCTGGGGACGAGCAGTACTTC
TRBJ1-2,NA,NA,TRBV7-2,CASSLGPGQSGYGYTF,TGTGCCAGCAGCTTAGGGCCAGGGCAAAGTGGGTATGGCTACACCTTC
TRBJ1-1,NA,few,TRBV9,CASGGMNTEAFF,TGTGCCAGCGGCGGGATGAACACTGAAGCTTTCTTT
TRBJ2-1,NA,many,TRBV6-2/TRBV6-3,CASSYSAGRPDEQFF,TGTGCCAGCAGTTACAGTGCGGGGCGCCCCGATGAGCAGTTCTTC
TRBJ2-1,TRBD2,NA,TRBV4-2,CASTLFSPSGRNEQFF,TGTGCCAGCACCCTTTTTAGCCCCTCCGGGAGGAATGAGCAGTTCTTC
TRBJ1-2,NA,NA,TRBV19,CASSTTSLSNYGYTF,TGTGCCAGTAGTACAACATCCCTTTCTAACTATGGCTACACCTTC
TRBJ1-5,NA,NA,TRBV10-3,CAIRSGNQPQHF,TGTGCCATCAGGTCGGGGAATCAGCCCCAGCATTTT
TRBJ2-5,NA,once,TRBV10-3,CAISGSGQETQYF,TGTGCCATCAGTGGGTCCGGACAAGAGACCCAGTACTTC
TRBJ2-2,NA,few,TRBV7-7,CASSPGWRGRTGELFF,TGTGCCAGCAGCCCCGGTTGGAGGGGAAGGACCGGGGAGCTGTTTTTT
TRBJ2-1,TRBD2,NA,TRBV5-1,CASSPPASGSLNEQFF,TGCGCCAGCAGCCCCCCAGCTAGCGGGAGCCTCAATGAGCAGTTCTTC